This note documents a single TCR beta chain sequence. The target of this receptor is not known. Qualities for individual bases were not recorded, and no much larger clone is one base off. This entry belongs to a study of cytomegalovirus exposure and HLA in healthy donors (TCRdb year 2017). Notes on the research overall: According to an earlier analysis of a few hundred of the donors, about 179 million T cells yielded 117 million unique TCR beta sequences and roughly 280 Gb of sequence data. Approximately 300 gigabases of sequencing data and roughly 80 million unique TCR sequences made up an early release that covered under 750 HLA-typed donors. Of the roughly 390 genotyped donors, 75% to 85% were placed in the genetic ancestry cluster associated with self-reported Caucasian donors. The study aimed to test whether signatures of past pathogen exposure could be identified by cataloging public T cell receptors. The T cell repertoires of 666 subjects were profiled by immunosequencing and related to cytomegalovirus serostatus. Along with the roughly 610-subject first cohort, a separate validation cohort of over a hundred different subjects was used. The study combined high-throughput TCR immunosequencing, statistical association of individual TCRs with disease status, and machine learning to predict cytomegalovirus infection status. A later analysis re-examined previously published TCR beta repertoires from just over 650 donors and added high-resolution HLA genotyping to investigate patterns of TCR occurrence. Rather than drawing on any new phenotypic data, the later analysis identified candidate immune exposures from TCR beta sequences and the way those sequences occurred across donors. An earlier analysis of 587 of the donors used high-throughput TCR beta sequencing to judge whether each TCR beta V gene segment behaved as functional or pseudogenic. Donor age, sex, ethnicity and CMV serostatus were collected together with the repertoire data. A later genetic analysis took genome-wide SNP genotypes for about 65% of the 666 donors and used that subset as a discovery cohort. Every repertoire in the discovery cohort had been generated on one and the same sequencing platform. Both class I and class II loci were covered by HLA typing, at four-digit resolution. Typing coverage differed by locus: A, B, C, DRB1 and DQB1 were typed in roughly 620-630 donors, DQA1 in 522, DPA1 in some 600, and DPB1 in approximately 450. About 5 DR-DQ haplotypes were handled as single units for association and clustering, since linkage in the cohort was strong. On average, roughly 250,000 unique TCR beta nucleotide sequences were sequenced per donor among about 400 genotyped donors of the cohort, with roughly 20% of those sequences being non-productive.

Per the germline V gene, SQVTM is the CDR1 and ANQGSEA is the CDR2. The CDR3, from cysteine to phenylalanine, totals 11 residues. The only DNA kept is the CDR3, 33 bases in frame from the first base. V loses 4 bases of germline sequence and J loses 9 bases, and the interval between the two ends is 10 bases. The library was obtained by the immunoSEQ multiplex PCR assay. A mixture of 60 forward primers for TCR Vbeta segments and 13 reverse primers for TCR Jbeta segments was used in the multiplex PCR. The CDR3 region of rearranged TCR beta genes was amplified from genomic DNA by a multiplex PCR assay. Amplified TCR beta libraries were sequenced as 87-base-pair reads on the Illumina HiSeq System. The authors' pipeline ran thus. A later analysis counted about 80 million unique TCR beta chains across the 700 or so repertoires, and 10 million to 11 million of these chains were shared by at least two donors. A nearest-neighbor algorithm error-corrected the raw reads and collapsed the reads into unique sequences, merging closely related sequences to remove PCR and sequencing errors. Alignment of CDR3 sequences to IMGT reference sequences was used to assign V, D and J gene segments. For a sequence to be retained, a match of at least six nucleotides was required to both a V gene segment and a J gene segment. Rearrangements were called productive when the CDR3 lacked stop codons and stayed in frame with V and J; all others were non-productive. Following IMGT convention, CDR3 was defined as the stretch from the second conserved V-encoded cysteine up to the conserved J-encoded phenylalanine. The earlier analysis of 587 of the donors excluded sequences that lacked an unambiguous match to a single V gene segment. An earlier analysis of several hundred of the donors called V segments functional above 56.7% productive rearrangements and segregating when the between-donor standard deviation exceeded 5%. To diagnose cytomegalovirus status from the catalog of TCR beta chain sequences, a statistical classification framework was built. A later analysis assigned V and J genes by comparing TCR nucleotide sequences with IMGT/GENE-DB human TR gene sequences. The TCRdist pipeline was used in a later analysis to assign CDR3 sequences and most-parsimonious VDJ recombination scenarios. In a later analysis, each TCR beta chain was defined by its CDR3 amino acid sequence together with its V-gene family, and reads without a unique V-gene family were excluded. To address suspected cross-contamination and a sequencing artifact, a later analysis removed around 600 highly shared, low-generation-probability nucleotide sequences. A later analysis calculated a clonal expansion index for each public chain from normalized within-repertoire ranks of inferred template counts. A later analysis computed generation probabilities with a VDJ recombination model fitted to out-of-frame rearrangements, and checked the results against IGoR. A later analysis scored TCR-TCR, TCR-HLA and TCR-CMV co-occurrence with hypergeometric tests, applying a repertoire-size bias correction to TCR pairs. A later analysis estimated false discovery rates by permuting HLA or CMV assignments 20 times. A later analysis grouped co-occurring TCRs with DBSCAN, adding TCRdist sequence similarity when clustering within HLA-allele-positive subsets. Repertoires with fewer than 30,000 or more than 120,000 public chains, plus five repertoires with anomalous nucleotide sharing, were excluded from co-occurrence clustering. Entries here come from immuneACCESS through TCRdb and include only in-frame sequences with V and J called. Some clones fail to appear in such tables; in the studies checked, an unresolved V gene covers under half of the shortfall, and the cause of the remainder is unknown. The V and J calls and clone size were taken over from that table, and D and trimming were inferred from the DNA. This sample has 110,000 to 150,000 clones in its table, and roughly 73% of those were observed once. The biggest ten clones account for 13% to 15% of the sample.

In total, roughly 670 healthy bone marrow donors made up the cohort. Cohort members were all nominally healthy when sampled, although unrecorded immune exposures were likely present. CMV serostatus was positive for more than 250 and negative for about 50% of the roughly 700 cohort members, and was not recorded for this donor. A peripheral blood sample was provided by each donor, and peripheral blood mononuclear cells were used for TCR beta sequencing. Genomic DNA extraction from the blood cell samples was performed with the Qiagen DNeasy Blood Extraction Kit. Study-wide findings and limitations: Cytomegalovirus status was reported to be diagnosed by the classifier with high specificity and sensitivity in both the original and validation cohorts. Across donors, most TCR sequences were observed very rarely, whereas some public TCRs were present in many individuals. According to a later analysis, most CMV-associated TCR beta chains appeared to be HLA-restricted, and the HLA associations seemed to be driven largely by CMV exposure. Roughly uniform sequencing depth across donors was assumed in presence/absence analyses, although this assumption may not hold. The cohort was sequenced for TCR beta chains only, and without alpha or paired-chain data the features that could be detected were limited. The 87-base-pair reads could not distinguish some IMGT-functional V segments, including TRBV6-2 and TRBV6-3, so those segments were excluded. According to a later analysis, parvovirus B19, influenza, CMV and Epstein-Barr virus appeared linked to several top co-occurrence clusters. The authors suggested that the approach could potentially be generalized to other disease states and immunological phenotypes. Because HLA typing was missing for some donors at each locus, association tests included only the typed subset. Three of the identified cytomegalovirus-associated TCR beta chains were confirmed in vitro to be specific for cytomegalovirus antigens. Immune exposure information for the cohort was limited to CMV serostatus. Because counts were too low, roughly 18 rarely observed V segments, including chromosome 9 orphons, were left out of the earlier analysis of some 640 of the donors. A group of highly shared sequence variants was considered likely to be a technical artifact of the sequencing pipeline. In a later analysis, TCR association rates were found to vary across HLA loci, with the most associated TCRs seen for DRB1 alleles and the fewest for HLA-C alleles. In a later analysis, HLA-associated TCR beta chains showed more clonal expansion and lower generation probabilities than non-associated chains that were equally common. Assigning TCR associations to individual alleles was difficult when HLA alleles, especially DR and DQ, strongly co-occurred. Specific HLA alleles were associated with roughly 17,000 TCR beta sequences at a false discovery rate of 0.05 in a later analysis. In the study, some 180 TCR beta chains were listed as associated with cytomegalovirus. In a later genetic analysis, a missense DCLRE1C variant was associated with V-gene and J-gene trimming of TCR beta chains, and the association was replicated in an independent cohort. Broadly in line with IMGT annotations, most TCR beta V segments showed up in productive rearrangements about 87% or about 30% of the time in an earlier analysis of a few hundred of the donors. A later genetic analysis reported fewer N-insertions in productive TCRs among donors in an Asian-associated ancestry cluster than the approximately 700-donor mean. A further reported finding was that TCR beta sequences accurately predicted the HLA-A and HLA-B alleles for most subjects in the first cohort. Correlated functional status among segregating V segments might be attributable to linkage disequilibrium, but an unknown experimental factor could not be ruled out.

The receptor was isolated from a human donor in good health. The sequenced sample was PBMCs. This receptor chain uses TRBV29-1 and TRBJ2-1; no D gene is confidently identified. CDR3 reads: CSVVKAIEQFF. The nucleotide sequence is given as TGCAGCGTTGTCAAAGCAATTGAGCAGTTCTTC.